One sample yielded the 3 T cell receptor beta chains listed below, sequenced in a study of T cell changes during pregnancy in multiple sclerosis. Clones were sequenced by immunoSEQ multiplex PCR, and TCRdb holds only the in-frame ones, with some missing. The sample has about 98,000 clones; under 95% are singletons. The sequenced sample was peripheral blood, obtained after pregnancy. The source is a female donor in good health, enrolled as a control in a pregnancy study.

The V and J genes are TRBV9 and TRBJ1-5; 7 nucleotides line up with TRBD1. Trimming removed 0 bases from V and 7 bases from J; junction bases left unmatched: 4. Germline-derived CDR1 and CDR2 are SGDLS and YYNGEE. The CDR3 sequence is 14 residues long. The CDR3: CASSVEGANQPQHF. In nucleotides, the CDR3 is TGTGCCAGCAGCGTAGAGGGGGCGAACCAGCCCCAGCATTTT.

CDR3 sequence reads: CASWADNTGELFF. CDR3 coding DNA: TGCGCCAGCTGGGCAGACAACACCGGGGAGCTGTTTTTT. The chain links TRBV5-1 to TRBJ2-2; D call uncertain. CDR1 is SGHRS, CDR2 YFSETQ, per germline. This CDR3 is 13 amino acids long. Trimming pared 7 bases from V and 2 bases from J, leaving 9 bases between.

V gene TRBV11-2 combines with J gene TRBJ2-1; TRBD2 aligns across 9 bases. J gave up 9 bases and V 2 bases, and 11 bases lay outside the gene matches. Per the germline V gene, CDR1 is SGHAT and CDR2 is FQNNGV. The CDR3 is 16 residues long. CDR3 in DNA: TGTGCCAGCAGCTTAAAGTTAGCGGGAGCTTCGAGTGAGCAGTTCTTC. This codes for CASSLKLAGASSEQFF.